The sequence of this T cell receptor beta chain was determined in a study of blood T cells in healthy people across ages. The V gene lost 2 bases and the J gene lost 3 bases, with 6 bases spanning the gap. The germline V gene encodes CDR1 DFQATT and CDR2 SNEGSKA (reference sequence). The CDR3 consists of 12 residues. A second 7 to 11 cycle PCR used barcoded and J-beta primers. MiXCR, run by TCRdb on the 5' RACE reads, gives a single entry per CDR3 protein. The repertoire holds 450,000 to 700,000 distinct CDR3 sequences, with roughly 28% as singletons. The clonotype comes from a woman aged 70 to 79 in good health. The sequenced material came from blood. The chain links TRBV20-1 to TRBJ2-3; D not certain. The CDR3 sequence: CSARFETDTQYF. The CDR3, as DNA: TGCAGTGCTAGATTTGAGACAGATACGCAGTATTTT.